This paragraph reports one T cell receptor (beta chain). Using immunoSEQ multiplex PCR, the repertoire was profiled, and TCRdb retains in-frame clones only, with some absent. The sample includes 250,000 or so clones, around 90% of them seen just once. The data originate from a study of blood T cell repertoires in COVID-19. The CDR3 is 14 residues long. Germline V lookup: CDR1 SGHTA, CDR2 FQGNSA. The V end lost 5 bases, the J end lost 1 base, and 12 bases lay between the germline ends. Sequenced: peripheral blood. This chain links TRBV7-2 with TRBJ2-7; D ambiguous. This sequence originates from a man between 18 and 29 years old with active or convalescent COVID-19. The CDR3 protein is CASSPRGVSYEQYF. CDR3 in DNA: TGTGCCAGCAGCCCCCGTGGAGTTTCCTACGAGCAGTACTTC.